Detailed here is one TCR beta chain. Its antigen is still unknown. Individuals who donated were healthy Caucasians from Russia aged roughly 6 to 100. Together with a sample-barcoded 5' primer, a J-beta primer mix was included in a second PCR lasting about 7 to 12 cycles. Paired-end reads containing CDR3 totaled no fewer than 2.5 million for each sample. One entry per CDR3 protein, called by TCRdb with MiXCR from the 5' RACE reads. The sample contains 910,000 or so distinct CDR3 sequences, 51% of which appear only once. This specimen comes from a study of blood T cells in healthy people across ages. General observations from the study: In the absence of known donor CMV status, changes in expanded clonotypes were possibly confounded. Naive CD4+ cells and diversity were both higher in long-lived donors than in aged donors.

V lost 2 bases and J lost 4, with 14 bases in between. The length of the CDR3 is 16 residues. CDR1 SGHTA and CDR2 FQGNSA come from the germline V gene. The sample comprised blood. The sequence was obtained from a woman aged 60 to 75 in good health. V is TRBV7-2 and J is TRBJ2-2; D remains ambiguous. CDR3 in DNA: TGTGCCAGCAGCTTACGGATTAGCCCCAGCACCGGGGAGCTGTTTTTT. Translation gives CASSLRISPSTGELFF.